This T cell receptor (beta chain) was obtained from a study of cytomegalovirus exposure and HLA in healthy donors. Study-wide findings and caveats: A later analysis found first-cohort TCR clusters tended to co-occur in the 90 to 150 validation repertoires.

Turning to this clone: The target antigen is unknown.

The CDR3 consists of 15 residues. The germline V gene encodes CDR1 SGHRS and CDR2 YFSETQ. V was shortened by 4 bases and J by 4 bases, with 14 bases between the two germline ends. Data came from immunoSEQ multiplex PCR; TCRdb stores just in-frame clones and leaves some out. This table has 150,000 to 200,000 clones, around 81% appearing once. The chain uses TRBV5-1 and TRBJ2-2; TRBD1 is a possible D gene (6 bases). This clonotype originated in a man under 40 in good health and CMV-seropositive. The specimen sequenced was PBMCs. The CDR3 reads CASSAMGQLTGELFF. The CDR3 DNA is TGCGCCAGCAGCGCCATGGGACAACTCACCGGGGAGCTGTTTTTT.